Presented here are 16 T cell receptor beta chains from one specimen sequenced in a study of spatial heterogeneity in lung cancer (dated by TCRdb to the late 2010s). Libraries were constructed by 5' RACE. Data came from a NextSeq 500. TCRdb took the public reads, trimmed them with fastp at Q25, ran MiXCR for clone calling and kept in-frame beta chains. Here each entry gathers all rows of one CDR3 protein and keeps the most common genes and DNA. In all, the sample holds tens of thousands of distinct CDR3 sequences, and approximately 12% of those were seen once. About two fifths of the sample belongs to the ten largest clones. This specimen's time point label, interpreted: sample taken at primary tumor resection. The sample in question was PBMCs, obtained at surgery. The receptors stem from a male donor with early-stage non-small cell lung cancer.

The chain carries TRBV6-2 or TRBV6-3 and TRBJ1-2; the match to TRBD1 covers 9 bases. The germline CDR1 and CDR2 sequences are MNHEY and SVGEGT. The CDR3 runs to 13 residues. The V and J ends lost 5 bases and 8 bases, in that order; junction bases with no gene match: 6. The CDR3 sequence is CASSPGQGRGYTF. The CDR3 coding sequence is TGTGCCAGCAGTCCCGGACAGGGGCGCGGCTACACCTTC.

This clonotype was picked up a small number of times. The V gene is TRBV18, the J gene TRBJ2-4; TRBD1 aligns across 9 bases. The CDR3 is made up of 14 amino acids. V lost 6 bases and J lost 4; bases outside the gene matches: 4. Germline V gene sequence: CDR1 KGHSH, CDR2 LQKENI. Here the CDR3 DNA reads TGTGCCAGCTCTAATGGACAGGGGAAAAACATTCAGTACTTC. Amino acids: CASSNGQGKNIQYF.

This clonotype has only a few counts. CDR3 sequence reads: CSATPGLTADTQYF. CDR3 DNA: TGCAGTGCAACGCCGGGACTCACGGCAGATACGCAGTATTTT. This chain connects TRBV20-1 to TRBJ2-3; tentatively, D is TRBD2 (6 bases). V lost 6 bases and J lost 4, with 17 bases in between. CDR1 is DFQATT and CDR2 is SNEGSKA in the germline V gene (reference sequence). The CDR3 sequence is 14 residues long.

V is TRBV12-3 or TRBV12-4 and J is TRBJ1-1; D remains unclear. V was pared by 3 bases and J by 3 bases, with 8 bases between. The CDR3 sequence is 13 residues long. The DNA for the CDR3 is TGTGCCAGCAGTTTTTCCGGGCACACTGAAGCTTTCTTT. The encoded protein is CASSFSGHTEAFF.

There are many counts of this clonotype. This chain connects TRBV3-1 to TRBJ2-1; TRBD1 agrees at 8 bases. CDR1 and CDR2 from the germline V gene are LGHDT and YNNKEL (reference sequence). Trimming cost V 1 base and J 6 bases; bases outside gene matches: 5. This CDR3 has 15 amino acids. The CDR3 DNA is TGTGCCAGCAGCCAAGGGACAGGGCTGGGCAATGAGCAGTTCTTC. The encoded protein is CASSQGTGLGNEQFF.

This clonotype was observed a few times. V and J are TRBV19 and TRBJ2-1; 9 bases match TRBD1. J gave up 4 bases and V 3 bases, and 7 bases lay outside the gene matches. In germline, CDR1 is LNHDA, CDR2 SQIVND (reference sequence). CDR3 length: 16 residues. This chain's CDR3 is CASSIGSGTGYNEQFF. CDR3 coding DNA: TGTGCCAGTAGTATTGGTTCCGGGACAGGGTACAATGAGCAGTTCTTC.

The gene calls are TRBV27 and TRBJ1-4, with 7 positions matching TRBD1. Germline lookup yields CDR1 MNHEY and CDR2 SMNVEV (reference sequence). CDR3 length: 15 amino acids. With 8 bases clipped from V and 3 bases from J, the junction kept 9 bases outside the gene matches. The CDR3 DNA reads TGTGCCAGCCGCGCCGACAGGGCCGCTAATGAAAAACTGTTTTTT. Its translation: CASRADRAANEKLFF.

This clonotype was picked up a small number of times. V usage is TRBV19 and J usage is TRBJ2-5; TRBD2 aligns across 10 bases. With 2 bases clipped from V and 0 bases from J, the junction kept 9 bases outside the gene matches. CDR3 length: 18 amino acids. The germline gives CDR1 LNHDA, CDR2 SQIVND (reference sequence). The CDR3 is CASSIRFSGRTYQETQYF. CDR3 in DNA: TGTGCCAGTAGTATACGGTTTAGCGGGAGGACGTACCAAGAGACCCAGTACTTC.

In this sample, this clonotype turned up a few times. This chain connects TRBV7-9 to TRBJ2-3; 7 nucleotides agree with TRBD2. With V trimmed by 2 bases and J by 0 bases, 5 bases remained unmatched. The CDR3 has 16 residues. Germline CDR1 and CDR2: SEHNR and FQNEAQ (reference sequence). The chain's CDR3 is CASSLSLADSTDTQYF. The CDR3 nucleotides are TGTGCCAGCAGCTTAAGCCTAGCGGATAGCACAGATACGCAGTATTTT.

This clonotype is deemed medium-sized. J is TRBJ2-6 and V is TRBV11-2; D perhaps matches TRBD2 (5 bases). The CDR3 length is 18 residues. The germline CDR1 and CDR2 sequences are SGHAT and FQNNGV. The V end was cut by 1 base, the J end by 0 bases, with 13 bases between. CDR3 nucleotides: TGTGCCAGCAGCTTAGGGAGAGGGAGCCCCTCTGGGGCCAACGTCCTGACTTTC. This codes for CASSLGRGSPSGANVLTF.

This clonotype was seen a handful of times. The CDR3 here is CASSLVAQDALEQYF. CDR3 nucleotides: TGCGCCAGCAGCTTGGTAGCGCAGGACGCCTTGGAGCAGTACTTC. The V and J genes are TRBV5-1 and TRBJ2-7; D is perhaps TRBD2 (5 bases). From germline, CDR1 is SGHRS and CDR2 YFSETQ. Deletions cut 0 bases from V and 7 bases from J, with 17 bases between. This CDR3 is built from 15 residues.

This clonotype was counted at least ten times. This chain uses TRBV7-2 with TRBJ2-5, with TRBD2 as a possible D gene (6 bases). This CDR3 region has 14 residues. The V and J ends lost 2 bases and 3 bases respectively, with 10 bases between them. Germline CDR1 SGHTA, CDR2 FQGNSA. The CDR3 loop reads CASSLNPGEETQYF. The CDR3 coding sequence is TGTGCCAGCAGCTTAAACCCGGGAGAAGAGACCCAGTACTTC.

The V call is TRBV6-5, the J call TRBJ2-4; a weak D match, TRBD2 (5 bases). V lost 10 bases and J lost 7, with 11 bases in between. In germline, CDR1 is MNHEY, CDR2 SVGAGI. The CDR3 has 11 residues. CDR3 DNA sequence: TGTGCCACCAGGAGAGGGAACATTCAGTACTTC. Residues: CATRRGNIQYF.

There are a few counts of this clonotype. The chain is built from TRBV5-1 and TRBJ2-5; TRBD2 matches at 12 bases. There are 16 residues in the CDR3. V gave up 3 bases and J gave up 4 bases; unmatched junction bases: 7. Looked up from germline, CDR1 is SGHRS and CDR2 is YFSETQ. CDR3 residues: CASSSMTSGRGETQYF. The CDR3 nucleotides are TGCGCCAGCAGCTCAATGACTAGCGGGAGAGGAGAGACCCAGTACTTC.

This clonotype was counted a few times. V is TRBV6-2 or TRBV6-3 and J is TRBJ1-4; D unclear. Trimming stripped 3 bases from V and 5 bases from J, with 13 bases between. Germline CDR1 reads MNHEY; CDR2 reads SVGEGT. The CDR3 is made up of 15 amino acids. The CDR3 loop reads CASSYLGRRNEKLFF. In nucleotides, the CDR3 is TGTGCCAGCAGTTATCTCGGACGGCGGAATGAAAAACTGTTTTTT.

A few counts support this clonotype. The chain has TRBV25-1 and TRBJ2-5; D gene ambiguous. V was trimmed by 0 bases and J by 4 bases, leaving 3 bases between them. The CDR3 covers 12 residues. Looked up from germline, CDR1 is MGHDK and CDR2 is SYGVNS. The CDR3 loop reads CASSEYGETQYF. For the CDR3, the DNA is TGTGCCAGCAGTGAATACGGAGAGACCCAGTACTTC.